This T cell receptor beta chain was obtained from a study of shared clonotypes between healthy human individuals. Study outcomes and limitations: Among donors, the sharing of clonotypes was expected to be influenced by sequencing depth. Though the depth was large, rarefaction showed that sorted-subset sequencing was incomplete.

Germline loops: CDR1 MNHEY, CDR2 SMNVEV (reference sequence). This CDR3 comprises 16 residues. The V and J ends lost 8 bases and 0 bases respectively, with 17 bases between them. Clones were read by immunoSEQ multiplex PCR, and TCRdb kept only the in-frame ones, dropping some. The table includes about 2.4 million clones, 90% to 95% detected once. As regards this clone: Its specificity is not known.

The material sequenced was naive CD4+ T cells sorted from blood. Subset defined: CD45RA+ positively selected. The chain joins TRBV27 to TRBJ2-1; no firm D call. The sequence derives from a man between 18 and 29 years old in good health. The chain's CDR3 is CASWSPLRSSYNEQFF. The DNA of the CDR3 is TGTGCCAGCTGGAGCCCTCTTAGGAGCTCCTACAATGAGCAGTTCTTC.